This is a list of T cell receptor beta chains from one sample in a study of blood T cell repertoires in COVID-19. Repertoires were generated with immunoSEQ multiplex PCR, while TCRdb's copy carries only in-frame clones and drops some. The sample contains roughly 190,000 clones, around 80% of which appear only once. The material sequenced was PBMCs or T cells enriched from blood (not recorded which). The receptors here all came from a woman between 50 and 59 years old with acute COVID-19. CDR3s include the opening cysteine and the closing phenylalanine or tryptophan. The order of the fields is J gene, V gene, CDR3 protein.

TRBJ2-2,TRBV11-2,CASSRGQVNTGELFF
TRBJ1-2,TRBV28,CASLGGGYGYTF
TRBJ2-5,TRBV15,CATSKIRDRVGETQYF
TRBJ1-1,TRBV5-1,CASSQRTGGNTEAFF
TRBJ2-3,TRBV6-5,CASLRDTHTDTQYF
TRBJ1-5,TRBV30,CAWSAGQGNQPQHF
TRBJ1-4,TRBV10-3,CAISGGEETTNEKLFF
TRBJ1-1,TRBV19,CASSMVTTNTEAFF
TRBJ2-1,TRBV19,CASSPVASGVLAYNEQFF
TRBJ1-1,TRBV28,CASSFQLNTEAFF
TRBJ2-5,TRBV11-2,CASSVPGTGGRETQYF
TRBJ1-3,TRBV28,CASSSAGNGNTIYF
TRBJ1-2,TRBV7-8,CASSLDRGPHTF
TRBJ1-2,TRBV5-1,CASSLGGQVDGYTF
TRBJ1-3,TRBV18,CASIRVTGAGNTIYF
TRBJ2-3,TRBV4-3,CASSQDRTGSHTDTQYF
TRBJ2-1,TRBV7-2,CASSSSGGSSYNEQFF
TRBJ1-6,TRBV9,CASSAQGAPGNSPLHF
TRBJ1-4,TRBV14,CASSRDSQKLFF
TRBJ1-1,TRBV7-2,CASSFSRGVNTEAFF
TRBJ2-5,TRBV12-3/TRBV12-4,CASTPPGVETQYF
TRBJ1-5,TRBV27,CASRGTGNQPQHF
TRBJ2-3,TRBV28,CASSPHLAGTTDTQYF
TRBJ1-6,TRBV5-8,CASSLTGFTSPLHF
TRBJ2-1,TRBV5-1,CASSLVASGNEQFF
TRBJ2-3,TRBV19,CASSASDREEDTQYF
TRBJ2-3,TRBV5-4,CASSSPINRIQYF
TRBJ2-1,TRBV4-1,CASSQQGIDGEQFF
TRBJ2-5,TRBV5-1,CASSLEIGPGQETQYF
TRBJ1-4,TRBV28,CASSWTEPEEKLFF
TRBJ1-2,TRBV28,CASSRQGGINYGYTF
TRBJ1-1,TRBV11-2,CASSPGGVMTEAFF
TRBJ2-2,TRBV5-1,CASSLPTSGANTGELFF
TRBJ2-5,TRBV6-4,CASSVGRVRNRETQYF
TRBJ1-4,TRBV5-1,CASSKLGGVEKLFF
TRBJ1-3,TRBV5-1,CASSLGEARSGNTIYF
TRBJ1-1,TRBV11-3,CASQGQGNTEAFF
TRBJ2-5,TRBV3-1/TRBV3-2,CASTPGGIKETQYF
TRBJ2-5,TRBV10-3,CAISEPGTSGGGETQYF
TRBJ2-3,TRBV6-2/TRBV6-3,CASSYLIGAGGLTDTQYF
TRBJ1-5,TRBV27,CASSAWDRGGAQPQHF
TRBJ1-2,TRBV5-6,CASSLVRRTTGSNYGYTF
TRBJ2-3,TRBV27,CASSRRETGSGDTQYF
TRBJ1-2,TRBV5-8,CARRQGYGYTF
TRBJ1-1,TRBV7-2,CASSSTGYTEAFF
TRBJ2-3,TRBV5-6,CASSAKLVTNTDTQYF
TRBJ1-1,TRBV5-8,CASSLYGGEAFF